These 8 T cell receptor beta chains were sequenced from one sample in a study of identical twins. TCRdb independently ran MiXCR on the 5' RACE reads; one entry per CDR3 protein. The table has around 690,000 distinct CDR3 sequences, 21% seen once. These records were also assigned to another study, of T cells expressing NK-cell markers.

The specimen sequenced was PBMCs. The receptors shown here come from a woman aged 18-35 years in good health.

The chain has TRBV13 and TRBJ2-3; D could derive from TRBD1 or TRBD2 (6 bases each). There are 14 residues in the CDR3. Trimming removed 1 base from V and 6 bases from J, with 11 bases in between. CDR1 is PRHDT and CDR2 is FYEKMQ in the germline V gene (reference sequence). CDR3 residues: CASSLEGGRDTQYF. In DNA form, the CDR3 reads TGTGCCAGCAGCTTAGAGGGGGGTCGGGATACGCAGTATTTT.

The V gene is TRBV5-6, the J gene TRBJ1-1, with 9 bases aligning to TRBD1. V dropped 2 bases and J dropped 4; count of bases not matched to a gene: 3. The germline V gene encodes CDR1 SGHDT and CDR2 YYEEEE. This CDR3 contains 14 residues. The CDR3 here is CASSLGTGFTEAFF. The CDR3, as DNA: TGTGCCAGCAGCTTAGGGACAGGGTTCACTGAAGCTTTCTTT.

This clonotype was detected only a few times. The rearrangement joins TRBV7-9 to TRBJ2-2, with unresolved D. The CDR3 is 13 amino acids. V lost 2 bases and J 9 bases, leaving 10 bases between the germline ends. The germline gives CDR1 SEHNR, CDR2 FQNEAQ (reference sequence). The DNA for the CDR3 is TGTGCCAGCAGCTTACCGTCCTCCCGGGAGCTGTTTTTT. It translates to CASSLPSSRELFF.

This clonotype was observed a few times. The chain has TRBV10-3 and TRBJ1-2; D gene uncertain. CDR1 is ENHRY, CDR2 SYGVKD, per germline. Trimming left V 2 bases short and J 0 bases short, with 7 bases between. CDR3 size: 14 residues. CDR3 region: CAISEGIANYGYTF. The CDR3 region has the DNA TGTGCCATCAGTGAGGGGATAGCTAACTATGGCTACACCTTC.

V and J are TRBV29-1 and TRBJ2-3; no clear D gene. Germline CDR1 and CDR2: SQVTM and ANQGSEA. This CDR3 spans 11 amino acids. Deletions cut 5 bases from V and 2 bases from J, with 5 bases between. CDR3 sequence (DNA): TGCAGCGTTCGATACACAGATACGCAGTATTTT. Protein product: CSVRYTDTQYF.

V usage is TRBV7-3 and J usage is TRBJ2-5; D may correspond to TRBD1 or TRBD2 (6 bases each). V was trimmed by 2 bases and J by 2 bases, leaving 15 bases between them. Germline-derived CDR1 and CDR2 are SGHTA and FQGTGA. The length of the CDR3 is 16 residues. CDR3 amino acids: CASSLGGPRFQETQYF. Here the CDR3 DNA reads TGTGCCAGCAGCTTAGGGGGGCCGAGATTTCAAGAGACCCAGTACTTC.

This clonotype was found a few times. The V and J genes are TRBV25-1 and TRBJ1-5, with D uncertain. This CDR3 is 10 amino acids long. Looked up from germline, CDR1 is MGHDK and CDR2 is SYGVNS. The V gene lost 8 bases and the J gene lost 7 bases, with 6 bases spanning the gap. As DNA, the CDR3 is TGTGCCAGCCGAGAACAGCCCCAGCATTTT. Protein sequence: CASREQPQHF.

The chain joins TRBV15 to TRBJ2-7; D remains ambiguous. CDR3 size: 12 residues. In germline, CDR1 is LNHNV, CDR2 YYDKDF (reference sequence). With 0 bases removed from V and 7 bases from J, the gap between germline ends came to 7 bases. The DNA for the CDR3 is TGTGCCACCAGCAGAGATTTGGGGGAGCAGTACTTC. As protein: CATSRDLGEQYF.